The clone carrying this T cell receptor (beta chain) appeared a few times. This CDR3 spans 13 amino acids. The J segment lost 2 bases and the V segment lost 8 bases, leaving 3 bases of the junction unmatched. In germline, CDR1 is MNHEY, CDR2 SVGEGT. The record originates from a study of T-cell memory formation after mild COVID-19. MiXCR, applied by TCRdb to the 5' RACE reads, yields one record per CDR3 protein. The data contain 380,000 or so distinct CDR3 sequences, about 13% of them singletons. The J gene is TRBJ2-5, the V gene TRBV6-2 or TRBV6-3; 9 bases are a match to TRBD2. The sequence derives from a man between 18 and 29 years old who had mild COVID-19 (a few samples of this study predate the infection). Cell type and time point are not known. Sequencing was carried out using PBMCs or a T cell subset sorted from them (not recorded which). The CDR3, as DNA: TGTGCCAGCGGCGGGGGGGAGCAAGAGACCCAGTACTTC. Its translation is CASGGGEQETQYF.